The 32 T cell receptor beta chains listed next were all sequenced from one sample in a study of post-analysis software for immune sequencing data. Prepared libraries of TCR beta cDNA carried unique molecular identifiers. From the PCR reads, TCRdb called clonotypes with MiXCR, one entry per CDR3 protein. Among about 820,000 distinct CDR3 sequences, roughly half were seen once, and the ten largest hold over 4%. Study findings and constraints: A few TRBV segments appeared more often in patients than in controls, and TRBV5-6, TRBV5-1 and TRBV20-1 were among these.

The antigens for these receptors are not known. Sequenced sample: blood. The receptors shown here come from a girl aged 10-17 years with multiple sclerosis.

This clonotype was seen only a few times. The chain employs TRBV12-3 or TRBV12-4 and TRBJ2-6, with 9 bases lining up with TRBD1. J was trimmed by 1 base and V by 6 bases; bases with no gene match: 7. This CDR3 is 17 amino acids long. CDR3 sequence: CASRTGTGKSGANVLTF. CDR3 bases: TGTGCCAGCAGGACCGGGACAGGGAAGTCTGGGGCCAACGTCCTGACTTTC.

The chain couples TRBV4-2 to TRBJ1-6; D unresolved. Germline V gene data show CDR1 as LGHNA and CDR2 as YNFKEQ. The CDR3 totals 15 residues. V was shortened by 0 bases and J by 9 bases, with 12 bases between the two germline ends. The DNA of the CDR3 is TGTGCCAGCAGCCAAGAGAATAGGGCGGGTTCACCCCTCCACTTT. Amino acids: CASSQENRAGSPLHF.

This chain joins TRBV2 and TRBJ1-2; D is uncertain. Trimming cost V 7 bases and J 8 bases, with 14 bases left between them. Per the germline V gene, CDR1 is SNHLY and CDR2 is FYNNEI. The CDR3 is 12 residues long. CDR3 bases: TGTGCCAGCATGTACAGTAGATCAGGCTACACCTTC. Translating gives CASMYSRSGYTF.

A single count supports this clonotype. This chain connects TRBV29-1 to TRBJ2-3, with 8 bases identical to TRBD1. The ends lost 8 bases at V and 4 bases at J; junction bases unmatched: 5. The germline gives CDR1 SQVTM, CDR2 ANQGSEA. The CDR3 has 12 amino acids. The DNA for the CDR3 is TGCAGCAAGACAGGGGACGCAGATACGCAGTATTTT. It yields the protein CSKTGDADTQYF.

The chain has TRBV7-8 and TRBJ1-4, with TRBD1 identical over 9 bases. There are 15 residues in the CDR3. J was trimmed by 10 bases and V by 6 bases; bases with no gene match: 12. Germline CDR1 and CDR2: SGHVS and FQNEAQ. The CDR3 sequence is CASSGSDRGVGKLFF. Here the CDR3 DNA reads TGTGCCAGCAGTGGGTCGGACAGGGGAGTTGGAAAACTGTTTTTT. Using reference TRBV7-8 and TRBJ1-4 for the parts outside the CDR3, the full variable domain is GAGVSQSPRYKVAKRGQDVALRCDPISGHVSLFWYQQALGQGPEFLTYFQNEAQLDKSGLPSDRFFAERPEGSVSTLKIQRTQQEDSAVYLCASSGSDRGVGKLFFGSGTQLSVL.

Ten or more counts support this clonotype. The chain recombines TRBV21-1 with TRBJ2-7; the table's D call, TRBD2, has no DNA check behind it. TRBV21-1 is a listed pseudogene. This CDR3 is 17 amino acids long. CDR3 loop: CASSPRASGRALREQYF. The CDR3 DNA reads as TGTGCCAGCAGCCCCCGAGCTAGCGGGAGGGCCTTAAGAGAGCAGTACTTC.

J is TRBJ2-7 and V is TRBV6-6; no reliable D call. Trimming cost V 1 base and J 1 base, with 11 bases left between them. The CDR3 runs 15 residues. Germline-derived CDR1 and CDR2 are MNHNY and SVGAGI (reference sequence). The CDR3 protein is CASSYFSPTSYEQYF. The CDR3 DNA follows: TGTGCCAGCAGTTACTTTAGCCCCACGTCCTACGAGCAGTACTTC.

The chain combines TRBV6-1 with TRBJ1-3; possible D gene TRBD1, 5 bases. The CDR3 has 15 amino acids. The germline V and J ends were trimmed by 7 bases and 1 base, with 14 bases remaining between them. Germline loops: CDR1 MNHNS, CDR2 SASEGT. CDR3 DNA: TGTGCCAGCACCGGACTTCGGGGGTCTGGAAACACCATATATTTT. Translated: CASTGLRGSGNTIYF.

This chain connects TRBV7-2 to TRBJ1-4; D call uncertain. The germline V gene encodes CDR1 SGHTA and CDR2 FQGNSA. The CDR3 spans 14 residues. The germline V and J ends were trimmed by 1 base and 10 bases, with 13 bases remaining between them. The CDR3 spells CASSLEGRWGKLFF. CDR3 nucleotides: TGTGCCAGCAGCTTAGAGGGCAGGTGGGGAAAACTGTTTTTT.

The chain uses TRBV18 and TRBJ1-2, with 8 bases identical to TRBD1. CDR3 length: 18 residues. Unmatched junction bases numbered 16, after V lost 6 bases and J lost 1 base. Germline assignment: CDR1 KGHSH and CDR2 LQKENI. CDR3 amino acids: CASSPTGDYFTLNYGYTF. The CDR3 nucleotides read TGTGCCAGCTCGCCGACAGGGGATTACTTCACTCTTAACTATGGCTACACCTTC.

This chain links TRBV3-1 with TRBJ1-5; perhaps TRBD1 as D (6 bases). Germline loops: CDR1 LGHDT, CDR2 YNNKEL (reference sequence). The CDR3 totals 15 residues. Trimming removed 0 bases at V and 6 bases at J, with 12 bases between. The CDR3 sequence: CASSQDRGGGQPQHF. The CDR3 region has the DNA TGTGCCAGCAGCCAAGACAGGGGCGGTGGTCAGCCCCAGCATTTT.

The gene calls are TRBV20-1 and TRBJ2-5; 9 bases match TRBD1. Unmatched junction bases numbered 11, after V lost 1 base and J lost 5 bases. Germline V gene sequence: CDR1 DFQATT, CDR2 SNEGSKA (reference sequence). The CDR3 is made up of 16 amino acids. The CDR3 here is CSARVNRDRERETQYF. CDR3 DNA: TGCAGTGCTAGAGTCAACCGGGACAGGGAGCGGGAGACCCAGTACTTC.

This clonotype has a handful of counts. V gene TRBV5-1 combines with J gene TRBJ2-7, with D possibly matching TRBD2 (6 bases). The CDR3 spans 13 residues. The V end was cut by 4 bases, the J end by 5 bases, with 13 bases between. Germline V gene sequence: CDR1 SGHRS, CDR2 YFSETQ. The CDR3 bases are TGCGCCAGCAGCCCCTGGGAGGCCCACGAGCAGTACTTC. This translates into CASSPWEAHEQYF.

Only a few counts were recorded for this clonotype. The rearrangement links TRBV5-5 to TRBJ2-3, with D possibly called TRBD1 or TRBD2 (5 bases each). The V gene's germline CDR1 is SGHKS and CDR2 YYEKEE (reference sequence). The V gene lost 3 bases and the J gene lost 0 bases, with 11 bases spanning the gap. This CDR3 region has 15 residues. The CDR3: CASSSRDRSTDTQYF. In nucleotides, the CDR3 is TGTGCCAGCAGCTCCCGGGACCGAAGCACAGATACGCAGTATTTT. Based on the CDR3 plus reference TRBV5-5 and TRBJ2-3, the full variable domain is DAGVTQSPTHLIKTRGQQVTLRCSPISGHKSVSWYQQVLGQGPQFIFQYYEKEERGRGNFPDRFSARQFPNYSSELNVNALLLGDSALYLCASSSRDRSTDTQYFGPGTRLTVL.

CDR3 in amino acids: CSALKREPYNEQFF. The CDR3 DNA sequence: TGCAGTGCTCTTAAGCGGGAGCCCTACAATGAGCAGTTCTTC. This chain joins TRBV20-1 and TRBJ2-1; TRBD2 aligns across 8 bases. Looked up from germline, CDR1 is DFQATT and CDR2 is SNEGSKA (reference sequence). J lost 2 bases, V lost 5 bases, and 5 bases had no gene match. CDR3 length equals 14 residues.

This chain uses TRBV3-1 with TRBJ2-5, with D possibly being TRBD2 (5 bases). With 1 base removed from V and 11 bases from J, the gap between germline ends came to 17 bases. Germline V gene data show CDR1 as LGHDT and CDR2 as YNNKEL (reference sequence). This CDR3 spans 14 amino acids. The CDR3 here is CASSQALASGEQYF. The CDR3 DNA reads TGTGCCAGCAGCCAAGCTCTGGCCTCCGGGGAGCAGTACTTC.

This clonotype was counted a single time. The CDR3 coding sequence is TGTGCCAGCAGCCAAGATCTGGGCAGATATTACGAGCAGTACTTC. This sequence encodes CASSQDLGRYYEQYF. The V gene is TRBV14, the J gene TRBJ2-7; D is undetermined. In germline, CDR1 is SGHDN, CDR2 FVKESK. This CDR3 has 15 amino acids. V was cut by 0 bases and J by 4 bases, with 13 bases left in between.

The rearrangement joins TRBV20-1 to TRBJ2-1; the match to TRBD1 covers 9 bases. Germline-derived CDR1 and CDR2 are DFQATT and SNEGSKA (reference sequence). Trimming removed 3 bases from V and 7 bases from J; junction bases left unmatched: 13. This CDR3 spans 16 amino acids. The CDR3 protein is CSARNSGQGRKNEQFF. The DNA for the CDR3 is TGCAGTGCTAGGAATTCTGGACAGGGGAGGAAGAATGAGCAGTTCTTC.

This chain uses TRBV5-1 with TRBJ1-2; D is undetermined. CDR1 is SGHRS, CDR2 YFSETQ, per germline. Trimming removed 4 bases at V and 4 bases at J, with 20 bases between. The CDR3 has 16 amino acids. This CDR3 reads CASSPSQGLVGYGYTF. For the CDR3, the DNA is TGCGCCAGCAGCCCATCTCAAGGGTTGGTAGGCTATGGCTACACCTTC.

The gene calls are TRBV4-1 and TRBJ1-2; D is perhaps TRBD1 (5 bases). V shed 0 bases and J shed 8 bases, with 7 bases lying between them. The CDR3 is 12 amino acids. CDR1 is MGHRA and CDR2 is YSYEKL in the germline V gene. The CDR3 nucleotides are TGCGCCAGCAGCCAAGAGGGACGAGGCTACACCTTC. It yields the protein CASSQEGRGYTF.

This sequence joins TRBV27 and TRBJ2-1; 9 bases align to TRBD1. The V gene end was trimmed by 8 bases and the J gene end by 4 bases; junction bases not matched to a gene: 3. CDR1 and CDR2 (germline): MNHEY, SMNVEV (reference sequence). The CDR3 runs to 13 residues. CDR3: CASWGTGYNEQFF. In DNA, the CDR3 is TGTGCCAGCTGGGGGACAGGGTACAATGAGCAGTTCTTC.

This chain links TRBV11-2 with TRBJ2-1, with 9 bases lining up with TRBD2. J was trimmed by 1 base and V by 0 bases; bases with no gene match: 7. CDR1 and CDR2 (germline): SGHAT, FQNNGV. The CDR3 is 18 residues long. The chain's CDR3 is CASSLDRLAGSSYNEQFF. Here the CDR3 DNA reads TGTGCCAGCAGCTTAGACCGGCTAGCGGGGAGTTCCTACAATGAGCAGTTCTTC.

This chain connects TRBV20-1 to TRBJ1-2, with D uncertain. Germline lookup yields CDR1 DFQATT and CDR2 SNEGSKA (reference sequence). Trimming pared 3 bases from V and 4 bases from J, leaving 15 bases between. The CDR3 extends over 14 amino acids. The CDR3 protein is CSARRQQPVYGYTF. The CDR3 nucleotides read TGCAGTGCTAGGCGCCAACAGCCCGTCTATGGCTACACCTTC.

This sequence joins TRBV6-5 and TRBJ2-4; D is undetermined. The assigned J gene may be wrong: the sequence end matches TRBJ2-7 better. Looked up from germline, CDR1 is MNHEY and CDR2 is SVGAGI. This CDR3 region has 14 residues. Written as DNA, the CDR3 is TGTGCCAGCAGACCGCTAGTAAGCTTACACGAGCAGTACTTC. It yields the protein CASRPLVSLHEQYF.

The chain uses TRBV29-1 and TRBJ2-1; D is unclear. Germline V lookup: CDR1 SQVTM, CDR2 ANQGSEA. The CDR3 is 11 residues long. Trimming removed 7 bases at V and 3 bases at J, with 7 bases between. This chain's CDR3 is CSGGFYNEQFF. The CDR3 DNA follows: TGCAGCGGCGGATTCTACAATGAGCAGTTCTTC.

V usage is TRBV12-3 or TRBV12-4 and J usage is TRBJ2-4, with no clear D. The assigned J gene may be wrong: the sequence end matches TRBJ2-7 better. The length of the CDR3 is 12 residues. CDR3 nucleotides: TGTGCCAGCCGGATGTGGTCTGGCGAGCAGTACTTC. Translated, it gives CASRMWSGEQYF.

This clonotype has more than one count but fewer than ten. J is TRBJ2-5 and V is TRBV2; 7 nucleotides agree with TRBD1. CDR1 and CDR2 from the germline V gene are SNHLY and FYNNEI. Unmatched junction bases numbered 11, after V lost 8 bases and J lost 5 bases. The CDR3 contains 14 residues. CDR3 nucleotide sequence: TGTGCCAGCTCCCCAGACAGGGTGGGCGAGACCCAGTACTTC. Translating it yields CASSPDRVGETQYF.

V is TRBV7-9 and J is TRBJ2-1; TRBD2 agrees at 7 bases. Germline lookup yields CDR1 SEHNR and CDR2 FQNEAQ (reference sequence). CDR3 length: 17 amino acids. Unmatched junction bases numbered 11, after V lost 1 base and J lost 5 bases. The CDR3 is CASSLVPGGRRNNEQFF. As DNA, the CDR3 is TGTGCCAGCAGCTTAGTGCCCGGCGGGAGAAGGAACAATGAGCAGTTCTTC. Together with reference TRBV7-9 and TRBJ2-1, the CDR3 gives the full variable domain: DTGVSQNPRHKITKRGQNVTFRCDPISEHNRLYWYRQTLGQGPEFLTYFQNEAQLEKSRLLSDRFSAERPKGSFSTLEIQRTEQGDSAMYLCASSLVPGGRRNNEQFFGPGTRLTVL.

The chain recombines TRBV4-2 with TRBJ1-1; 12 bases are shared with TRBD1. In germline, CDR1 is LGHNA, CDR2 YNFKEQ. The CDR3 runs 16 residues. The V gene end was trimmed by 4 bases and the J gene end by 5 bases; junction bases not matched to a gene: 8. The CDR3 DNA sequence: TGTGCCAGCAGCCTAGAGGGACAGGGGGCAATGACTGAAGCTTTCTTT. This translates into CASSLEGQGAMTEAFF.

In this sample, this clonotype turned up once. The V and J genes are TRBV29-1 and TRBJ1-1; D unclear. There are 11 residues in the CDR3. Trimming shortened V by 6 bases and J by 5 bases, and 10 bases separated the two germline ends. Germline V gene data show CDR1 as SQVTM and CDR2 as ANQGSEA. The CDR3 sequence is CSVGESTEAFF. The CDR3, as DNA: TGCAGCGTCGGTGAATCGACTGAAGCTTTCTTT.

V usage is TRBV2 and J usage is TRBJ2-1; weak D call: TRBD2 (6 bases). Per germline, CDR1 SNHLY and CDR2 FYNNEI. CDR3 length: 15 residues. Trimming cost V 10 bases and J 4 bases, with 20 bases left between them. CDR3 sequence reads: CATQDGGTRYNEQFF. In nucleotides, the CDR3 is TGTGCCACTCAGGATGGAGGGACCCGTTACAATGAGCAGTTCTTC.

The chain employs TRBV7-2 and TRBJ1-5; possibly TRBD1 for D (5 bases). Trimming shortened V by 5 bases and J by 3 bases, and 17 bases separated the two germline ends. Germline V CDR1 and CDR2: SGHTA, FQGNSA. The CDR3 is 16 amino acids. In DNA form, the CDR3 reads TGTGCCAGCAGCCCTCCCGCTGCCGGGGCCAATCAGCCCCAGCATTTT. It encodes CASSPPAAGANQPQHF.